This entry lists 12 T cell receptor beta chains sequenced from one sample in a study of cytomegalovirus exposure and HLA in healthy donors. The PCR ran on 60 Vbeta and 13 Jbeta primers. Profiling relied on immunoSEQ multiplex PCR, and the TCRdb table lists in-frame clones only, not all of them. The data include tens of thousands of clones; the top ten clones carry over 1%. Sequencing used PBMCs. These receptors all come from a young man in good health and CMV-seronegative.

The genes are TRBV5-1 and TRBJ1-2; 7 positions match TRBD1. Per the germline V gene, CDR1 is SGHRS and CDR2 is YFSETQ. The CDR3 is 13 amino acids. The trim removed 4 bases at V and 5 bases at J, leaving 5 bases unmatched. Here the CDR3 DNA reads TGCGCCAGCAGCCCAGGGGGTTCTTATGGCTACACCTTC. Translation gives CASSPGGSYGYTF.

This chain joins TRBV7-6 and TRBJ2-7; 9 nucleotides agree with TRBD1. Trimming at V came to 3 bases and at J to 2 bases, leaving 5 bases not matched to a gene. Germline loops: CDR1 SGHVS, CDR2 FNYEAQ. This CDR3 spans 15 amino acids. CDR3 DNA: TGTGCCAGCAGCTTCGGGACAGGGAACACCTACGAGCAGTACTTC. Its protein product is CASSFGTGNTYEQYF.

The chain couples TRBV18 to TRBJ2-2, with TRBD2 identical over 13 bases. Trimming at V came to 8 bases and at J to 5 bases, leaving 5 bases not matched to a gene. The germline V gene has CDR1 KGHSH and CDR2 LQKENI. This CDR3 has 15 residues. CDR3: CASTGLAGATGELFF. The DNA for the CDR3 is TGTGCCAGCACAGGACTAGCGGGGGCTACCGGGGAGCTGTTTTTT. Together with reference TRBV18 and TRBJ2-2, the CDR3 gives the full variable domain: NAGVMQNPRHLVRRRGQEARLRCSPMKGHSHVYWYRQLPEEGLKFMVYLQKENIIDESGMPKERFSAEFPKEGPSILRIQQVVRGDSAAYFCASTGLAGATGELFFGEGSRLTVL.

The chain uses TRBV7-2 and TRBJ1-5; no reliable D call. There are 13 residues in the CDR3. Germline CDR1 is SGHTA and CDR2 is FQGNSA. With 5 bases removed from V and 10 bases from J, the gap between germline ends came to 15 bases. CDR3 in amino acids: CASSATGAGPQHF. The CDR3 bases are TGTGCCAGCAGCGCCACGGGCGCGGGACCCCAGCATTTT.

V usage is TRBV11-2 and J usage is TRBJ2-7; weak D call: TRBD1 (5 bases). With 2 bases removed from V and 2 bases from J, the gap between germline ends came to 13 bases. The CDR3 covers 15 residues. Germline V gives CDR1 SGHAT, CDR2 FQNNGV. The CDR3 loop reads CASSLWGGGTYEQYF. The CDR3 coding sequence is TGTGCCAGCAGCTTATGGGGCGGTGGGACCTACGAGCAGTACTTC.

This chain joins TRBV6-5 and TRBJ1-1; TRBD1 might be the D (5 bases). Germline CDR1 is MNHEY and CDR2 is SVGAGI. The V end lost 2 bases, the J end lost 2 bases, and 9 bases lay between the germline ends. The CDR3 runs 14 residues. CDR3 in amino acids: CASSYLGGNTEAFF. In nucleotides, the CDR3 is TGTGCCAGCAGTTACCTCGGGGGTAACACTGAAGCTTTCTTT.

V is TRBV4-1 and J is TRBJ1-1; 7 bases map to TRBD1. The CDR3 consists of 16 residues. Germline V CDR1 and CDR2: MGHRA, YSYEKL. Trimming at V came to 1 base and at J to 1 base, leaving 6 bases not matched to a gene. This CDR3 is CASSQGGRGPNTEAFF. The DNA for the CDR3 is TGCGCCAGCAGCCAAGGGGGTAGGGGGCCGAACACTGAAGCTTTCTTT.

V usage is TRBV6-6 and J usage is TRBJ2-2; D is unresolved. Trimming left V 5 bases short and J 0 bases short, with 10 bases between. The CDR3 covers 15 residues. Germline V gene data show CDR1 as MNHNY and CDR2 as SVGAGI (reference sequence). For the CDR3, the DNA is TGTGCCAGCAGTCACTTTCGGGCGAACACCGGGGAGCTGTTTTTT. It specifies CASSHFRANTGELFF.

The rearrangement links TRBV2 to TRBJ2-7; 9 bases align to TRBD1. With 7 bases clipped from V and 5 bases from J, the junction kept 9 bases outside the gene matches. This CDR3 is built from 14 residues. Looked up from germline, CDR1 is SNHLY and CDR2 is FYNNEI. The CDR3 spells CASTMGQGRNEQYF. The CDR3, as DNA: TGTGCCAGCACCATGGGACAGGGAAGGAACGAGCAGTACTTC.

The chain uses TRBV4-1 and TRBJ2-7, with TRBD1 as a possible D gene (6 bases). The CDR3 covers 15 residues. The germline V gene has CDR1 MGHRA and CDR2 YSYEKL. V gave up 4 bases and J gave up 5 bases, with 18 bases separating them. CDR3 sequence (DNA): TGCGCCAGCAGCCTTAACCCGGGACACGAAAACGAGCAGTACTTC. Amino acid sequence: CASSLNPGHENEQYF.

The chain uses TRBV7-9 and TRBJ2-1, with D perhaps matching TRBD2 (6 bases). Deletions cut 5 bases from V and 5 bases from J, with 13 bases between. Germline-derived CDR1 and CDR2 are SEHNR and FQNEAQ (reference sequence). CDR3 size: 14 residues. This CDR3 is CASSPAGGNNEQFF. The DNA for the CDR3 is TGTGCCAGCAGCCCAGCCGGGGGAAACAATGAGCAGTTCTTC.

The J gene is TRBJ1-1, the V gene TRBV20-1, with a possible D match to TRBD1 (6 bases). V lost 6 bases and J lost 5, with 10 bases in between. This CDR3 is 11 amino acids long. Germline CDR1 reads DFQATT; CDR2 reads SNEGSKA (reference sequence). CDR3 nucleotide sequence: TGCAGTGCCCCAGGGGATACTGAAGCTTTCTTT. Amino acid sequence: CSAPGDTEAFF.